Below are 21 T cell receptor beta chains sequenced from a single sample in a study of CD8 T cells in ankylosing spondylitis. Study-wide results and limits: A motif in TCR beta, a set of roughly eight highly homologous variants, appeared characteristic of ankylosing spondylitis blood.

For these receptors, no antigen is known. From the 5' RACE reads, TCRdb called clonotypes with MiXCR, one entry per CDR3 protein. This table holds more than 650,000 distinct CDR3 sequences, 12% found once. The specimen was blood, either unsorted or a sorted T cell fraction (not recorded which). The receptors were gathered from a male donor with ankylosing spondylitis.

The V and J genes are TRBV6-1 and TRBJ2-3; no clear D. With 11 bases removed from V and 0 bases from J, the gap between germline ends came to 18 bases. This CDR3 has 15 amino acids. Per germline, CDR1 MNHNS and CDR2 SASEGT. CDR3 sequence: CAPTRADTSTDTQYF. The DNA for the CDR3 is TGTGCCCCCACCCGGGCGGATACTAGCACAGATACGCAGTATTTT.

This clonotype came up a few times. The genes are TRBV4-1 and TRBJ2-1; D may be TRBD1 (6 bases). V gave up 6 bases and J gave up 3 bases, with 18 bases separating them. The germline CDR1 and CDR2 sequences are MGHRA and YSYEKL. The CDR3 is 16 residues long. CDR3 nucleotides: TGCGCCAGCAGACCGCTATATAGGACAGACTACAATGAGCAGTTCTTC. Its translation is CASRPLYRTDYNEQFF.

This clonotype was seen a few times. CDR3 in DNA: TGTGCCAGCAGCGTGACGTATCAACGTCAGGCCGAAGCTTTCTTT. Translated, it gives CASSVTYQRQAEAFF. The V gene is TRBV9, the J gene TRBJ1-1; D uncertain. Germline V CDR1 and CDR2: SGDLS, YYNGEE. This CDR3 is built from 15 residues. The V end lost 2 bases, the J end lost 8 bases, and 19 bases lay between the germline ends.

The gene calls are TRBV7-9 and TRBJ1-1; perhaps TRBD1 as D (6 bases). Germline CDR1 reads SEHNR; CDR2 reads FQNEAQ (reference sequence). Trimming removed 8 bases from V and 5 bases from J, with 15 bases in between. The CDR3 sequence is 13 residues long. CDR3 region: CASGKQGGTEAFF. The DNA for the CDR3 is TGTGCCAGCGGCAAACAGGGAGGTACTGAAGCTTTCTTT.

The rearrangement joins TRBV20-1 to TRBJ2-1; the D is unclear. With 4 bases removed from V and 0 bases from J, the gap between germline ends came to 7 bases. The CDR3 runs to 13 residues. Germline V gene lookup returns CDR1 DFQATT and CDR2 SNEGSKA (reference sequence). CDR3 protein: CSAKQFSYNEQFF. CDR3 DNA sequence: TGCAGTGCTAAACAGTTCTCCTACAATGAGCAGTTCTTC.

This clonotype was picked up a small number of times. The chain links TRBV5-6 to TRBJ2-1; no clear D gene. The germline CDR1 and CDR2 sequences are SGHDT and YYEEEE. V was trimmed by 0 bases and J by 1 base, leaving 11 bases between them. The CDR3 has 16 residues. CDR3 in amino acids: CASSLVLHPSYNEQFF. In DNA, the CDR3 is TGTGCCAGCAGCTTGGTCCTACACCCGTCCTACAATGAGCAGTTCTTC.

V is TRBV7-2 and J is TRBJ2-7; D unclear. Trimming took 1 base from V and 2 from J, leaving 12 bases between them. Germline-derived CDR1 and CDR2 are SGHTA and FQGNSA. This CDR3 is built from 15 residues. CDR3 nucleotides: TGTGCCAGCAGCTTAGACCCCGGCCCAACCTACGAGCAGTACTTC. This sequence encodes CASSLDPGPTYEQYF.

This chain connects TRBV7-2 to TRBJ1-1; 9 nucleotides match TRBD1. The CDR3 is 17 residues long. Germline V gene data show CDR1 as SGHTA and CDR2 as FQGNSA. J gave up 2 bases and V 6 bases, and 13 bases lay outside the gene matches. The chain's CDR3 is CASRKPGQGVGNTEAFF. CDR3 nucleotides: TGTGCCAGCAGGAAACCGGGACAGGGAGTCGGAAACACTGAAGCTTTCTTT.

The V call is TRBV24-1, the J call TRBJ2-5; D gene uncertain. CDR3 length: 14 residues. With 4 bases removed from V and 4 bases from J, the gap between germline ends came to 12 bases. The germline V gene has CDR1 KGHDR and CDR2 SFDVKD. The CDR3 is CATSDQLSGETQYF. The CDR3 nucleotides read TGTGCCACCAGTGACCAATTGTCGGGAGAGACCCAGTACTTC.

The chain links TRBV18 to TRBJ2-7, with 11 bases matching TRBD2. The CDR3 length is 15 residues. CDR1 and CDR2 from the germline V gene are KGHSH and LQKENI. V shed 3 bases, J shed 5 bases, and the junction held 6 bases outside the gene matches. Here the CDR3 DNA reads TGTGCCAGCTCACCCGGGACTAGCGGACTACACGAGCAGTACTTC. Encoded protein: CASSPGTSGLHEQYF.

Only a few counts were recorded for this clonotype. The J gene is TRBJ2-3, the V gene TRBV30; D call uncertain. Germline lookup yields CDR1 GTSNPN and CDR2 SVGIG (reference sequence). The CDR3 spans 13 residues. V lost 1 base and J lost 2, with 7 bases in between. CDR3 residues: CAWSDWDTDTQYF. The CDR3 nucleotides are TGTGCCTGGAGTGACTGGGACACAGATACGCAGTATTTT.

This clonotype has only a few counts. The chain links TRBV28 to TRBJ1-5, with D possibly TRBD1 on 5 matching bases. The CDR3 sequence is 14 residues long. Per germline, CDR1 MDHEN and CDR2 SYDVKM. Trimming stripped 4 bases from V and 6 bases from J, with 13 bases between. DNA for the CDR3: TGTGCCAGCAGTTACCCCTTCAGGGCTCAGCCCCAGCATTTT. Translation: CASSYPFRAQPQHF.

The chain is built from TRBV5-1 and TRBJ2-7, with TRBD1 identical over 7 bases. V lost 3 bases, J lost 5 bases, and 8 bases stayed unmatched. CDR3 length equals 14 residues. Germline CDR1 is SGHRS and CDR2 is YFSETQ. The CDR3 spells CASSSFTGVDEQYF. For the CDR3, the DNA is TGCGCCAGCAGCTCCTTCACAGGGGTCGACGAGCAGTACTTC.

The V and J genes are TRBV20-1 and TRBJ1-2; 8 positions match TRBD1. The CDR3 is 14 residues long. Germline CDR1 reads DFQATT; CDR2 reads SNEGSKA (reference sequence). Unmatched junction bases numbered 13, after V lost 5 bases and J lost 8 bases. CDR3 sequence reads: CSALPLGQGDGYTF. The CDR3 DNA sequence: TGCAGTGCTCTGCCCTTAGGACAGGGCGACGGCTACACCTTC.

This clonotype was observed a few times. J is TRBJ1-3 and V is TRBV11-2, with no clear D. Germline V CDR1 and CDR2: SGHAT, FQNNGV. This CDR3 has 14 residues. V shed 4 bases and J shed 4 bases, with 11 bases lying between them. The DNA for the CDR3 is TGTGCCAGCAGCTCTAGGACCCTCGGAAACACCATATATTTT. Translation gives CASSSRTLGNTIYF. Full variable domain (missing parts from reference TRBV11-2 and TRBJ1-3): EAGVAQSPRYKIIEKRQSVAFWCNPISGHATLYWYQQILGQGPKLLIQFQNNGVVDDSQLPKDRFSAERLKGVDSTLKIQPAKLEDSAVYLCASSSRTLGNTIYFGEGSWLTVV.

This clonotype has a count of ten or more. V is TRBV5-1 and J is TRBJ2-7, with 10 bases fitting TRBD1. The CDR3 consists of 14 residues. Germline V gives CDR1 SGHRS, CDR2 YFSETQ. J gave up 4 bases and V 4 bases, and 5 bases lay outside the gene matches. The CDR3 is CASSPDRGRYEQYF. CDR3 bases: TGCGCCAGCAGCCCAGACAGGGGGCGTTACGAGCAGTACTTC.

As for this clonotype: This could be a read error, since a much larger clone is one nucleotide away. The chain carries TRBV12-3 or TRBV12-4 and TRBJ2-1, with a weak D call TRBD1 (6 bases). Trimming left V 10 bases short and J 2 bases short, with 15 bases between. This CDR3 spans 14 amino acids. CDR3 amino acids: CANTIGDTYNEQFF. DNA of the CDR3: TGTGCCAACACCATAGGGGACACCTACAATGAGCAGTTCTTC.

Many counts were recorded for this clonotype. The chain links TRBV20-1 to TRBJ2-1, with D perhaps matching TRBD2 (6 bases). Germline CDR1 DFQATT, CDR2 SNEGSKA (reference sequence). The V end lost 7 bases, the J end lost 4 bases, and 14 bases lay between the germline ends. The CDR3 has 13 residues. The CDR3, as DNA: TGCAGTGTTCGACCCCGGGAGTACAATGAGCAGTTCTTC. Translated, it gives CSVRPREYNEQFF.

This clonotype was observed a handful of times. This chain links TRBV28 with TRBJ2-7; 8 bases fit TRBD1. CDR1 and CDR2 from the germline V gene are MDHEN and SYDVKM. This CDR3 has 14 amino acids. Unmatched junction bases numbered 8, after V lost 8 bases and J lost 2 bases. CDR3 loop: CASGLRTGTYEQYF. The DNA of the CDR3 is TGTGCCAGCGGACTACGGACAGGGACCTACGAGCAGTACTTC.

The chain has TRBV12-3 or TRBV12-4 and TRBJ2-1; D is perhaps TRBD2 (5 bases). The CDR3 sequence is 14 residues long. The ends were cut back, 1 base at V and 12 bases at J, with 16 bases in the middle. The CDR3 sequence: CASSLEASQWGQFF. CDR3 DNA: TGTGCCAGCAGTTTAGAGGCTAGCCAGTGGGGGCAGTTCTTC.

This clonotype occurred a few times. The chain links TRBV20-1 to TRBJ2-1, with TRBD2 identical over 9 bases. The trim removed 5 bases at V and 7 bases at J, leaving 6 bases unmatched. Germline values: CDR1 DFQATT, CDR2 SNEGSKA (reference sequence). This CDR3 is built from 13 residues. The CDR3 nucleotides are TGCAGTGCTCATAGCGGGAGTCTTAATGAGCAGTTCTTC. Translation gives CSAHSGSLNEQFF.